A single sample gave rise to the 30 T cell receptor beta chains below, sequenced in a study of T cells after yellow fever vaccination. One entry per CDR3 protein, called by TCRdb with MiXCR from the 5' RACE reads. Of more than 450,000 distinct CDR3 sequences in the sample, about a fifth are singletons; the top ten hold about 16%. The sequences come from PBMCs, collected 21 days after the first yellow fever vaccination. These receptors all come from a young man who received the YFV17D yellow fever vaccine.

The CDR3 DNA follows: TGCGCCATATCTTGGGGGGGCACAGATACGCAGTATTTT. It encodes CAISWGGTDTQYF. J is TRBJ2-3 and V is TRBV4-1; TRBD2 might be the D (6 bases). From germline, CDR1 is MGHRA and CDR2 YSYEKL. This CDR3 contains 13 residues. V dropped 10 bases and J dropped 1 base, with 12 bases sitting between them.

This clonotype showed up just a few times. The chain carries TRBV30 and TRBJ1-1; D unclear. The CDR3 extends over 13 amino acids. V shed 1 base and J shed 0 bases, with 6 bases lying between them. Germline V gene lookup returns CDR1 GTSNPN and CDR2 SVGIG (reference sequence). DNA of the CDR3: TGTGCCTGGAGTGCACATATGAACACTGAAGCTTTCTTT. It specifies CAWSAHMNTEAFF.

This clonotype has just a few counts. The J gene is TRBJ2-5, the V gene TRBV7-6; 11 bases are shared with TRBD1. There are 15 residues in the CDR3. V lost 1 base, J lost 4 bases, and 2 bases stayed unmatched. The V gene's germline CDR1 is SGHVS and CDR2 FNYEAQ. CDR3 DNA: TGTGCCAGCAGCTTAGAAGGGACAGGGGGAGAGACCCAGTACTTC. Protein sequence: CASSLEGTGGETQYF.

This clonotype was seen a handful of times. This CDR3 reads CASTRKRDQQGSYEQYV. The CDR3 bases are TGCGCCAGCACTCGAAAAAGGGACCAACAGGGATCCTACGAGCAGTACGTC. The gene calls are TRBV23-1 and TRBJ2-7; a possible D gene is TRBD1 (6 bases). TRBV23-1 is an ORF, and what it does is uncertain. The CDR3 totals 17 residues. Trimming took 7 bases from V and 1 from J, leaving 23 bases between them.

This clonotype was counted only a few times. V and J are TRBV28 and TRBJ2-5; possibly TRBD1 for D (7 bases). Germline V lookup: CDR1 MDHEN, CDR2 SYDVKM. The CDR3 runs 15 residues. V lost 6 bases and J 5 bases, leaving 19 bases between the germline ends. The CDR3 is CASSIRGADRETQYF. The CDR3 bases are TGTGCCAGCAGCATCAGGGGGGCGGATAGGGAGACCCAGTACTTC.

The chain uses TRBV7-3 and TRBJ2-1; TRBD1 is a possible D gene (5 bases). Germline V lookup: CDR1 SGHTA, CDR2 FQGTGA. Trimming stripped 5 bases from V and 1 base from J, with 15 bases between. The CDR3 length is 16 residues. CDR3 nucleotides: TGTGCCAGCAGCCAAGCCCACAGGTATTCCTACAATGAGCAGTTCTTC. Translated: CASSQAHRYSYNEQFF.

This clonotype was seen a few times. The genes are TRBV14 and TRBJ2-5; maybe TRBD2 (5 bases). Germline V gene lookup returns CDR1 SGHDN and CDR2 FVKESK. Deletions cut 2 bases from V and 5 bases from J, with 18 bases between. This CDR3 is built from 16 residues. The CDR3 sequence: CASSQWETWGVETQYF. For the CDR3, the DNA is TGTGCCAGCAGCCAATGGGAGACCTGGGGAGTCGAGACCCAGTACTTC.

V gene TRBV15 combines with J gene TRBJ1-2; D not certain. CDR3 length equals 14 residues. Germline V gene lookup returns CDR1 LNHNV and CDR2 YYDKDF (reference sequence). The germline V and J ends were trimmed by 0 bases and 4 bases, with 9 bases remaining between them. DNA of the CDR3: TGTGCCACCAGCAGAGATTTGGGAATCTATGGCTACACCTTC. This codes for CATSRDLGIYGYTF.

The chain is built from TRBV7-9 and TRBJ2-5; 11 bases are a match to TRBD1. The length of the CDR3 is 14 residues. Germline V gives CDR1 SEHNR, CDR2 FQNEAQ (reference sequence). V dropped 5 bases and J dropped 5; count of bases not matched to a gene: 4. CDR3 in DNA: TGTGCCAGCAGCAGGACAGGGGGCGGGGAGACCCAGTACTTC. Amino acids: CASSRTGGGETQYF.

This clonotype was seen a handful of times. The chain is built from TRBV20-1 and TRBJ2-5; 7 bases map to TRBD2. Germline-derived CDR1 and CDR2 are DFQATT and SNEGSKA (reference sequence). This CDR3 contains 14 residues. The ends lost 3 bases at V and 4 bases at J; junction bases unmatched: 8. The CDR3 loop is CSARDGTNRETQYF. The CDR3 DNA is TGCAGTGCTAGGGACGGGACTAACAGAGAGACCCAGTACTTC.

The chain joins TRBV28 to TRBJ2-5; tentatively, D is TRBD1 or TRBD2 (5 bases each). The CDR3 spans 12 residues. Germline lookup yields CDR1 MDHEN and CDR2 SYDVKM. Trimming cost V 6 bases and J 10 bases, with 15 bases left between them. CDR3 coding DNA: TGTGCCAGCAGCCTCTCGGGACGGGTCCAGTACTTC. The encoded protein is CASSLSGRVQYF.

The chain is built from TRBV4-1 and TRBJ2-5; TRBD1 matches at 8 bases. The CDR3 extends over 18 amino acids. V lost 1 base and J lost 4; bases outside the gene matches: 14. Germline V lookup: CDR1 MGHRA, CDR2 YSYEKL. The DNA for the CDR3 is TGCGCCAGCAGCCAAGGAATGTTGGACAGGGAAGAAGGAGAGACCCAGTACTTC. Encoded protein: CASSQGMLDREEGETQYF.

This clonotype turned up a few times. This chain uses TRBV24-1 with TRBJ2-1, with 8 bases fitting TRBD2. The ends lost 9 bases at V and 8 bases at J; junction bases unmatched: 8. CDR3 length equals 13 residues. Germline V gene sequence: CDR1 KGHDR, CDR2 SFDVKD. CDR3 in amino acids: CATSGGAPDEQFF. CDR3 nucleotides: TGTGCCACCTCCGGGGGGGCTCCGGATGAGCAGTTCTTC.

The chain links TRBV4-1 to TRBJ2-3, with D perhaps matching TRBD1 (5 bases). Trimming cost V 0 bases and J 10 bases, with 11 bases left between them. The CDR3 extends over 13 amino acids. Germline loops: CDR1 MGHRA, CDR2 YSYEKL. This CDR3 reads CASSQEGREAQYF. CDR3 bases: TGCGCCAGCAGCCAAGAAGGCAGGGAAGCGCAGTATTTT.

The chain couples TRBV20-1 to TRBJ1-3; unclear D gene. The germline V gene encodes CDR1 DFQATT and CDR2 SNEGSKA (reference sequence). This CDR3 comprises 14 residues. Trimming left V 1 base short and J 1 base short, with 8 bases between. CDR3 residues: CSARVWESGNTIYF. In DNA, the CDR3 is TGCAGTGCTAGAGTTTGGGAGTCTGGAAACACCATATATTTT.

This clonotype was counted only a few times. This rearrangement joins TRBV28 to TRBJ2-1; no firm D call. Germline V CDR1 and CDR2: MDHEN, SYDVKM. The CDR3 has 14 residues. V lost 7 bases and J 3 bases, leaving 13 bases between the germline ends. The CDR3 loop is CASTRASSYNEQFF. In DNA form, the CDR3 reads TGTGCCAGCACCCGAGCTTCGAGCTACAATGAGCAGTTCTTC.

V is TRBV11-2 and J is TRBJ2-3; the D is unclear. V was clipped by 7 bases and J by 6 bases, with 17 bases between them. Germline V lookup: CDR1 SGHAT, CDR2 FQNNGV. The CDR3 has 14 residues. CDR3 region: CASTNTPGPDTQYF. The CDR3 coding sequence is TGTGCCAGCACCAATACCCCCGGGCCCGATACGCAGTATTTT.

This clonotype was detected only once. The V gene is TRBV7-2, the J gene TRBJ2-3; D uncertain. The CDR3 sequence is 14 residues long. Germline CDR1 is SGHTA and CDR2 is FQGNSA. V dropped 2 bases and J dropped 2 bases, with 8 bases sitting between them. The CDR3 nucleotides are TGTGCCAGCAGCTTATACCGTACCACAGATACGCAGTATTTT. Amino acid sequence: CASSLYRTTDTQYF.

This clonotype was counted only a few times. The chain recombines TRBV3-1 with TRBJ1-5; a weak D match, TRBD1 (5 bases). The V and J ends lost 6 bases and 3 bases respectively, with 9 bases between them. Germline V gene data show CDR1 as LGHDT and CDR2 as YNNKEL (reference sequence). The CDR3 is 13 amino acids. CDR3 nucleotides: TGTGCCAGCAGTCCGGGGCACAATCAGCCCCAGCATTTT. Amino acids: CASSPGHNQPQHF.

The CDR3 DNA follows: TGTGCCAGCAGCTTTCAAGGGTCCGTCTATGGCTACACCTTC. Amino acids: CASSFQGSVYGYTF. The J gene is TRBJ1-2, the V gene TRBV5-5, with unresolved D. Looked up from germline, CDR1 is SGHKS and CDR2 is YYEKEE (reference sequence). V was cut by 2 bases and J by 4 bases, with 12 bases left in between. The CDR3 is 14 residues long.

This clonotype turned up a few times. Here the CDR3 reads CASQQGMNTEAFF. The CDR3 DNA follows: TGTGCCAGCCAACAGGGGATGAACACTGAAGCTTTCTTT. The V and J genes are TRBV3-1 and TRBJ1-1; TRBD1 matches at 7 bases. The junction had 3 bases not matched to a gene; V was cut back by 8 bases and J by 0 bases. The V gene's germline CDR1 is LGHDT and CDR2 YNNKEL (reference sequence). The CDR3 contains 13 residues.

This clonotype was detected only a few times. J is TRBJ1-5 and V is TRBV3-1; the D is unclear. Germline V gene lookup returns CDR1 LGHDT and CDR2 YNNKEL (reference sequence). Trimming removed 0 bases at V and 4 bases at J, with 13 bases between. The CDR3 runs 16 residues. DNA for the CDR3: TGTGCCAGCAGCCAAGAGGCCCCAAGGAGAAATCAGCCCCAGCATTTT. It yields the protein CASSQEAPRRNQPQHF.

The chain joins TRBV9 to TRBJ1-2; D unclear. Germline V gene data show CDR1 as SGDLS and CDR2 as YYNGEE. CDR3 size: 15 residues. V was clipped by 1 base and J by 0 bases, with 10 bases between them. In nucleotides, the CDR3 is TGTGCCAGCAGCGTATTGGGCACAGCTAACTATGGCTACACCTTC. It codes for CASSVLGTANYGYTF.

A few counts support this clonotype. The chain couples TRBV7-2 to TRBJ1-4, with D possibly being TRBD1 (6 bases). The length of the CDR3 is 15 residues. The germline V gene has CDR1 SGHTA and CDR2 FQGNSA. The ends were cut back, 5 bases at V and 10 bases at J, with 20 bases in the middle. CDR3 nucleotides: TGTGCCAGCAGCCGTATGGGGGACACCCCTGGAAAACTGTTTTTT. Amino acids: CASSRMGDTPGKLFF.

This clonotype has a single count. The gene calls are TRBV6-2 or TRBV6-3 and TRBJ1-5; 7 bases are shared with TRBD1. This CDR3 contains 14 residues. V gave up 5 bases and J gave up 5 bases; unmatched junction bases: 6. Germline CDR1 MNHEY, CDR2 SVGEGT. Here the CDR3 reads CASSRTGPYQPQHF. DNA for the CDR3: TGTGCCAGCAGTAGGACAGGCCCCTATCAGCCCCAGCATTTT.

This clonotype came up a few times. This chain uses TRBV7-6 with TRBJ1-2, with D tentatively TRBD1 (6 bases). The CDR3 is 14 amino acids. The V gene's germline CDR1 is SGHVS and CDR2 FNYEAQ. The V end lost 1 base, the J end lost 5 bases, and 11 bases lay between the germline ends. DNA of the CDR3: TGTGCCAGCAGCTTAGGCCAGGGGCCTTATGGCTACACCTTC. Translating gives CASSLGQGPYGYTF.

V and J are TRBV24-1 and TRBJ2-1; D is tentatively TRBD1 or TRBD2 (5 bases each). The germline gives CDR1 KGHDR, CDR2 SFDVKD. The CDR3 covers 12 residues. V lost 9 bases, J lost 7 bases, and 12 bases lay in between. The CDR3 coding sequence is TGTGCCACCTTTAAGGGGAGAAATGAGCAGTTCTTC. This codes for CATFKGRNEQFF.

The gene calls are TRBV5-1 and TRBJ1-4, with D tentatively TRBD1 (5 bases). With 1 base removed from V and 8 bases from J, the gap between germline ends came to 15 bases. The CDR3 loop spans 15 amino acids. Germline CDR1 reads SGHRS; CDR2 reads YFSETQ. The CDR3 protein is CASSLQGRVREKLFF. The CDR3 DNA reads as TGCGCCAGCAGCTTGCAGGGTCGGGTTAGGGAAAAACTGTTTTTT.

This chain uses TRBV4-3 with TRBJ2-7; D gene uncertain. This CDR3 contains 16 residues. V was trimmed by 0 bases and J by 4 bases, leaving 16 bases between them. CDR1 is LGHNA and CDR2 is YSLEER in the germline V gene. The CDR3 coding sequence is TGCGCCAGCAGCCAAGATCCCCAGGAATTTAGTTACGAGCAGTACTTC. It is translated as CASSQDPQEFSYEQYF.

The genes are TRBV29-1 and TRBJ2-1, with a possible D match to TRBD2 (5 bases). Germline V gene data show CDR1 as SQVTM and CDR2 as ANQGSEA. The CDR3 is made up of 16 amino acids. V shed 0 bases and J shed 7 bases, with 19 bases lying between them. Written as DNA, the CDR3 is TGCAGCGTTGAAGATCCGCGGGTCCAACTTGGGAATGAGCAGTTCTTC. Its translation: CSVEDPRVQLGNEQFF.